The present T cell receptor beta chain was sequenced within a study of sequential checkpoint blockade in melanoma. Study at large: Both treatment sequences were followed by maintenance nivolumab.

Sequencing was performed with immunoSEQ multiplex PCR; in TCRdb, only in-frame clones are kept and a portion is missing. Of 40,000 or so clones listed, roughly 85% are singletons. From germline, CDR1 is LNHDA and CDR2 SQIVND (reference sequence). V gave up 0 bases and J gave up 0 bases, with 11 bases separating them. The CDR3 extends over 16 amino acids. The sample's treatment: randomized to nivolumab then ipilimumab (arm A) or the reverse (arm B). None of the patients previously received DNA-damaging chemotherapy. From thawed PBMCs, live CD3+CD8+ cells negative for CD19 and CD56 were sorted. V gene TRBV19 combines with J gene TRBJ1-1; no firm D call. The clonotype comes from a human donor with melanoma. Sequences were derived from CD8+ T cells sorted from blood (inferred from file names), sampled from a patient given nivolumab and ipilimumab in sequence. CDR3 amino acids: CASSIDLGRLNTEAFF. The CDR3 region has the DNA TGTGCCAGTAGTATAGATCTGGGCAGGTTGAACACTGAAGCTTTCTTT.